These 17 T cell receptor beta chains originate from one sample sequenced in a study of T cell changes during pregnancy in multiple sclerosis. Some clones are missing from TCRdb's copy, which holds only in-frame ones; the method was immunoSEQ multiplex PCR. The table records 35,000 to 45,000 clones, 93% of them present only once. The sample in question was CD4+ T cells from peripheral blood mononuclear cells, obtained in the first trimester of pregnancy. These receptors were taken from a female donor with multiple sclerosis, enrolled in a pregnancy study.

The chain employs TRBV11-2 and TRBJ1-3; D is undetermined. V shed 5 bases and J shed 1 base, with 12 bases lying between them. The CDR3 has 15 amino acids. Germline V CDR1 and CDR2: SGHAT, FQNNGV. As DNA, the CDR3 is TGTGCCAGCAGCAAGCGGACCGTTTCTGGAAACACCATATATTTT. Translating gives CASSKRTVSGNTIYF.

The chain recombines TRBV7-6 with TRBJ2-1; the D gene is possibly TRBD2 (6 bases). Germline loops: CDR1 SGHVS, CDR2 FNYEAQ. The CDR3 is made up of 16 amino acids. V was shortened by 6 bases and J by 4 bases, with 19 bases between the two germline ends. CDR3 sequence: CASSLEGTSLYNEQFF. Here the CDR3 DNA reads TGTGCCAGCAGTCTAGAGGGGACTTCTCTGTACAATGAGCAGTTCTTC. Full variable domain (rest looked up from reference TRBV7-6 and TRBJ2-1): GAGVSQSPRYKVTKRGQDVALRCDPISGHVSLYWYRQALGQGPEFLTYFNYEAQQDKSGLPNDRFSAERPEGSISTLTIQRTEQRDSAMYRCASSLEGTSLYNEQFFGPGTRLTVL.

The J gene is TRBJ1-1, the V gene TRBV6-1; no firm D call. The V and J ends lost 8 bases and 0 bases respectively, with 10 bases between them. Per germline, CDR1 MNHNS and CDR2 SASEGT. There are 13 residues in the CDR3. The chain's CDR3 is CASPLKMNTEAFF. The CDR3 nucleotides read TGTGCCAGCCCGCTAAAAATGAACACTGAAGCTTTCTTT.

The chain has TRBV28 and TRBJ2-7; 9 bases line up with TRBD1. From germline, CDR1 is MDHEN and CDR2 SYDVKM. The J segment lost 4 bases and the V segment lost 5 bases, leaving 9 bases of the junction unmatched. CDR3 length equals 15 residues. CDR3 sequence: CASSDLQGARYEQYF. CDR3 in DNA: TGTGCCAGCAGTGACCTACAGGGGGCGCGGTACGAGCAGTACTTC.

V is TRBV30 and J is TRBJ2-5; D possibly corresponds to TRBD2 (6 bases). The V gene's germline CDR1 is GTSNPN and CDR2 SVGIG (reference sequence). The germline V and J ends were trimmed by 2 bases and 1 base, with 14 bases remaining between them. The CDR3 contains 15 residues. In DNA form, the CDR3 reads TGTGCCTGGAGTCATAGCGGAGTGCCCCAAGAGACCCAGTACTTC. It translates to CAWSHSGVPQETQYF.

The chain couples TRBV7-9 to TRBJ1-2; TRBD1 is a possible D gene (5 bases). CDR1 SEHNR and CDR2 FQNEAQ come from the germline V gene (reference sequence). The CDR3 consists of 14 residues. V was pared by 5 bases and J by 2 bases, with 12 bases between. CDR3 residues: CASSPRQRNYGYTF. CDR3 sequence (DNA): TGTGCCAGCAGCCCCAGACAGAGAAACTATGGCTACACCTTC.

The chain joins TRBV28 to TRBJ2-1; 13 nucleotides agree with TRBD2. CDR3 length equals 19 residues. CDR1 is MDHEN, CDR2 SYDVKM, per germline. Germline trimming cut 3 bases from V and 1 base from J; bases unmatched to any gene: 9. The CDR3 sequence is CASSFRGGTSGASYNEQFF. The CDR3 DNA reads TGTGCCAGCAGTTTTAGAGGAGGGACTAGCGGGGCTTCCTACAATGAGCAGTTCTTC.

Here the CDR3 reads CASSQQGYGYTF. Written as DNA, the CDR3 is TGTGCCAGCAGCCAACAGGGCTATGGCTACACCTTC. The chain carries TRBV2 and TRBJ1-2; D might be TRBD1 (6 bases). CDR3 length: 12 residues. V was shortened by 6 bases and J by 4 bases, with 9 bases between the two germline ends. Germline V CDR1 and CDR2: SNHLY, FYNNEI.

The CDR3 sequence: CASSSPGGSNRPQHF. CDR3 sequence (DNA): TGTGCCAGCAGTTCGCCGGGGGGAAGTAACCGGCCCCAGCATTTT. This chain joins TRBV28 and TRBJ1-5; possible D gene TRBD1, 5 bases. This CDR3 has 15 residues. The V end lost 4 bases, the J end lost 9 bases, and 19 bases lay between the germline ends. Per germline, CDR1 MDHEN and CDR2 SYDVKM. The full variable domain, its missing parts supplied by reference TRBV28 and TRBJ1-5, is DVKVTQSSRYLVKRTGEKVFLECVQDMDHENMFWYRQDPGLGLRLIYFSYDVKMKEKGDIPEGYSVSREKKERFSLILESASTNQTSMYLCASSSPGGSNRPQHFGDGTRLSIL.

V is TRBV5-1 and J is TRBJ2-2; a weak D match, TRBD2 (5 bases). This CDR3 contains 15 residues. Germline CDR1 and CDR2: SGHRS and YFSETQ. Trimming took 0 bases from V and 8 from J, leaving 14 bases between them. The CDR3 sequence: CASSLVEAATGELFF. In DNA form, the CDR3 reads TGCGCCAGCAGCTTGGTGGAGGCCGCAACTGGGGAGCTGTTTTTT.

The V gene is TRBV9, the J gene TRBJ1-1; 7 positions agree with TRBD1. The germline CDR1 and CDR2 sequences are SGDLS and YYNGEE. The J segment lost 3 bases and the V segment lost 5 bases, leaving 4 bases of the junction unmatched. The CDR3 sequence is 13 residues long. In DNA form, the CDR3 reads TGTGCCAGCAGTAGGGGGCTGGACACTGAAGCTTTCTTT. Translation: CASSRGLDTEAFF. Based on the CDR3 plus reference TRBV9 and TRBJ1-1, the full variable domain is DSGVTQTPKHLITATGQRVTLRCSPRSGDLSVYWYQQSLDQGLQFLIQYYNGEERAKGNILERFSAQQFPDLHSELNLSSLELGDSALYFCASSRGLDTEAFFGQGTRLTVV.

The CDR3 DNA reads TGCGCCAGCAGCCGGGGGGCGGGGGGCCGTAGCTCCTACAATGAGCAGTTCTTC. It codes for CASSRGAGGRSSYNEQFF. V is TRBV5-1 and J is TRBJ2-1; 8 bases agree with TRBD2. With 4 bases clipped from V and 0 bases from J, the junction kept 12 bases outside the gene matches. The CDR3 sequence is 18 residues long. CDR1 is SGHRS and CDR2 is YFSETQ in the germline V gene.

The CDR3 bases are TGTGCCAGCAGCGTTGGGACTAGCGGGGACTTACTGTTCTTC. Residues: CASSVGTSGDLLFF. The chain couples TRBV7-3 to TRBJ2-1, with TRBD2 matching over 13 bases. The V segment lost 5 bases and the J segment 15 bases; nucleotides outside the gene matches: 10. The CDR3 covers 14 residues. Per the germline V gene, CDR1 is SGHTA and CDR2 is FQGTGA.

The chain has TRBV7-8 and TRBJ2-5, with D possibly TRBD2 on 7 matching bases. Per the germline V gene, CDR1 is SGHVS and CDR2 is FQNEAQ. V dropped 0 bases and J dropped 7 bases, with 12 bases sitting between them. The CDR3 spans 14 residues. CDR3 in amino acids: CASSLARGGGTQYF. CDR3 sequence (DNA): TGTGCCAGCAGCTTAGCACGGGGAGGGGGGACCCAGTACTTC.

The genes are TRBV19 and TRBJ2-5; 9 bases match TRBD1. The germline CDR1 and CDR2 sequences are LNHDA and SQIVND (reference sequence). With V trimmed by 1 base and J by 4 bases, 1 base remained unmatched. The CDR3 has 14 amino acids. CDR3 sequence reads: CASSIGQGGETQYF. CDR3 in DNA: TGTGCCAGTAGTATAGGACAGGGGGGAGAGACCCAGTACTTC.

The genes are TRBV2 and TRBJ2-3, with 8 nucleotides matching TRBD2. V was clipped by 6 bases and J by 4 bases; unmatched bases: 3. The CDR3 sequence is 13 residues long. Germline loops: CDR1 SNHLY, CDR2 FYNNEI. CDR3 in amino acids: CASSRGGADTQYF. The DNA for the CDR3 is TGTGCCAGCAGCCGGGGGGGAGCAGATACGCAGTATTTT.

The gene calls are TRBV6-1 and TRBJ2-4; 9 nucleotides match TRBD2. CDR3 length: 20 residues. The germline CDR1 and CDR2 sequences are MNHNS and SASEGT. Trimming cost V 4 bases and J 1 base; bases outside gene matches: 17. The CDR3 loop reads CASSVSGTSLGVGAKNIQYF. CDR3 bases: TGTGCCAGCAGTGTTTCCGGGACTAGCTTAGGGGTTGGGGCCAAAAACATTCAGTACTTC.